The TCR beta chain under discussion was sequenced for a study of a mutant IDH1 vaccine in newly diagnosed glioma. Across the study: Of treated patients, around 60% were men and 37.5% women, averaging roughly 42 years.

As concerns this clone: As yet, its antigen is unknown.

The CDR3 spans 14 residues. Germline V CDR1 and CDR2: KGHSH, LQKENI. V gave up 6 bases and J gave up 4 bases; unmatched junction bases: 5. Sequencing was performed with immunoSEQ multiplex PCR; in TCRdb, only in-frame clones are kept and a portion is missing. The profile shows 100,000 to 150,000 clones, 80% of them singletons. Time point specified: week 11, during vaccination. It was 300 ug of mutant IDH1 20-mer peptide that made up each vaccine dose, given with topical imiquimod. The sequence derives from a man aged 40-49 years with glioma. The sequences come from PBMCs, collected from a glioma patient whose treatment included an IDH1 peptide vaccine. The V and J genes are TRBV18 and TRBJ2-2; 7 nucleotides line up with TRBD1. The chain's CDR3 is CASSPGQTTGELFF. DNA for the CDR3: TGTGCCAGCTCCCCGGGACAGACCACCGGGGAGCTGTTTTTT.